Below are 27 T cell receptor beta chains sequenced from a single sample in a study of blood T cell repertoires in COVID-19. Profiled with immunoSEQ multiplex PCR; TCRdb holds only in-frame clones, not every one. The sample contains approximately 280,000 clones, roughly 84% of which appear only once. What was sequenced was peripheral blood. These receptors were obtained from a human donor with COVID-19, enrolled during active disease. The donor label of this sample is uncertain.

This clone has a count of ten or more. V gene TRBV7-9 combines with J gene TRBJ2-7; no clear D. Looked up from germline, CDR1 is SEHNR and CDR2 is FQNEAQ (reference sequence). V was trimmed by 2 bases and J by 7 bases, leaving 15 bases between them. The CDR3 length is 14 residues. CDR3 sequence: CASSLSSPAGEQYF. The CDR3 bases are TGTGCCAGCAGCTTATCGAGTCCCGCCGGGGAGCAGTACTTC.

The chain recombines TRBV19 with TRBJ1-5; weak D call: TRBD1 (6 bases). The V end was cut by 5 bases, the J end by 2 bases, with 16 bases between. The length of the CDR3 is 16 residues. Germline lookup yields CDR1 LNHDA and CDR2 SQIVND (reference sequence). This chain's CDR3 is CASSWGRGYGNQPQHF. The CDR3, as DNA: TGTGCCAGTAGTTGGGGCAGGGGATATGGCAATCAGCCCCAGCATTTT.

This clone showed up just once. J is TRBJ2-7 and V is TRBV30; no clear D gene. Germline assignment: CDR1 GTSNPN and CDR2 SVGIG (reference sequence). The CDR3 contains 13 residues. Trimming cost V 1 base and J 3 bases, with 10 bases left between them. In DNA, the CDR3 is TGTGCCTGGAGTGCGACAATAGACTACGAGCAGTACTTC. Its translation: CAWSATIDYEQYF. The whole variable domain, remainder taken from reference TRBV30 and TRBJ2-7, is SQTIHQWPATLVQPVGSPLSLECTVEGTSNPNLYWYRQAAGRGLQLLFYSVGIGQISSEVPQNLSASRPQDRQFILSSKKLLLSDSGFYLCAWSATIDYEQYFGPGTRLTVT.

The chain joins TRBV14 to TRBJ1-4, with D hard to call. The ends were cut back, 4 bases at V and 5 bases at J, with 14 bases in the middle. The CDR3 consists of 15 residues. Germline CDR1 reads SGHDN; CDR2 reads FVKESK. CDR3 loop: CASSLERRENEKLFF. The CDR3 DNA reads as TGTGCCAGCAGCCTCGAGCGGCGGGAAAATGAAAAACTGTTTTTT.

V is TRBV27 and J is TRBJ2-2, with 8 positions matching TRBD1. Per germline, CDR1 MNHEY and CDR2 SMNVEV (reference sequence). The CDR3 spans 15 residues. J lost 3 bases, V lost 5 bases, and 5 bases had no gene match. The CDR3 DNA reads TGTGCCAGCAGTCTCAGGGGGCGCGACACCGGGGAGCTGTTTTTT. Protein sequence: CASSLRGRDTGELFF.

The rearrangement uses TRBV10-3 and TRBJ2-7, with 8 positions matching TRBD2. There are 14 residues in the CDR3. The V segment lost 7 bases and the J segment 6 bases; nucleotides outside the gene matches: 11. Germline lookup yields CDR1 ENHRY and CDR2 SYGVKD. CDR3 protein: CAIMWEVAGSEQYF. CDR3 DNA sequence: TGTGCCATCATGTGGGAGGTAGCGGGATCCGAGCAGTACTTC.

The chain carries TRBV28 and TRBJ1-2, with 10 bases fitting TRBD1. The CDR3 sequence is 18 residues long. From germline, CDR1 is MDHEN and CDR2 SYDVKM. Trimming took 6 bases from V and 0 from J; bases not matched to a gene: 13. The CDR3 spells CASRGNRDRGLANYGYTF. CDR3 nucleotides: TGTGCCAGCAGGGGAAATCGGGACAGGGGTTTAGCTAACTATGGCTACACCTTC.

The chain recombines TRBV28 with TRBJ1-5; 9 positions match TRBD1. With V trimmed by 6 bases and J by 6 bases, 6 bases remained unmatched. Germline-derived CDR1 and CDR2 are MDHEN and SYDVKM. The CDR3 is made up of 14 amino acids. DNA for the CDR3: TGTGCCAGCAGAGGACAGGGGTGGGCTCAGCCCCAGCATTTT. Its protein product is CASRGQGWAQPQHF.

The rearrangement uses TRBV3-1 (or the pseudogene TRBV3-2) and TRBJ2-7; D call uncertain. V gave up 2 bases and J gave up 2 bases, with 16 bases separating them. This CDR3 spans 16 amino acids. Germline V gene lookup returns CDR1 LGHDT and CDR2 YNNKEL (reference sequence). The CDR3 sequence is CASSQPQGEGAYEQYF. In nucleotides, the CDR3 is TGTGCCAGCAGCCAACCCCAAGGAGAAGGAGCCTACGAGCAGTACTTC.

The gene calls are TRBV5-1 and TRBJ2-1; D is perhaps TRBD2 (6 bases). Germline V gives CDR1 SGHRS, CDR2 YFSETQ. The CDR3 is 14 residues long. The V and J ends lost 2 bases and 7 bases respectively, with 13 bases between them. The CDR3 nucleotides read TGCGCCAGCAGCTTCGGCGGGACGGGGAATGAGCAGTTCTTC. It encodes CASSFGGTGNEQFF.

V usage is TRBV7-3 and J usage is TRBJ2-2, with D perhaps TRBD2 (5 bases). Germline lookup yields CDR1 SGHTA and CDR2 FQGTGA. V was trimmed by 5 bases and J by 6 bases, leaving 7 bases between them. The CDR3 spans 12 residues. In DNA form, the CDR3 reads TGTGCCAGCAGCCCGAGGGCCGGGGAGCTGTTTTTT. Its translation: CASSPRAGELFF.

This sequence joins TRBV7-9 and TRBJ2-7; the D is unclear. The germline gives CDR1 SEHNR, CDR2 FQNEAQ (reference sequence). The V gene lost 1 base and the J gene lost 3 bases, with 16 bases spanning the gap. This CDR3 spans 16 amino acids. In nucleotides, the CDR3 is TGTGCCAGCAGCTTAGGAGTATTTAGCAGAAACTACGAGCAGTACTTC. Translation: CASSLGVFSRNYEQYF.

This CDR3 reads CASSQAGLRDTQYF. The CDR3 nucleotides are TGTGCCAGCAGCCAAGCGGGTTTGAGAGATACGCAGTATTTT. This chain uses TRBV3-1 (or the pseudogene TRBV3-2) with TRBJ2-3; D unresolved. Trimming stripped 1 base from V and 5 bases from J, with 10 bases between. The CDR3 runs to 14 residues. Germline CDR1 is LGHDT and CDR2 is YNNKEL (reference sequence).

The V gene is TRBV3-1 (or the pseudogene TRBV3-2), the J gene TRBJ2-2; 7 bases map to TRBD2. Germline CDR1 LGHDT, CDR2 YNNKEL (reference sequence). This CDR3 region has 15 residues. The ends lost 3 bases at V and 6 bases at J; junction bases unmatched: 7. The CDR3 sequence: CASSHPRGKSGELFF. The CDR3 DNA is TGTGCCAGCAGCCACCCGCGGGGGAAGTCCGGGGAGCTGTTTTTT.

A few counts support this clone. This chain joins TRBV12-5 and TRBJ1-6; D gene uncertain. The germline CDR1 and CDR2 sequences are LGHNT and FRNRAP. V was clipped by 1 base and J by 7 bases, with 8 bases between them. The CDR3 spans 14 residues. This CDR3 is CASGLETRNSPLHF. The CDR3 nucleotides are TGTGCTAGTGGTTTGGAAACTCGCAATTCACCCCTCCACTTT.

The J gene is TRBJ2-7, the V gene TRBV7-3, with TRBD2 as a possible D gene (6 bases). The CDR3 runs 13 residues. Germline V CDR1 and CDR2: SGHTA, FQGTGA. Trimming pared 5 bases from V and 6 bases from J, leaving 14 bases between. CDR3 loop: CASSPLVGGEQYF. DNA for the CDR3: TGTGCCAGCAGCCCCCTAGTGGGGGGCGAGCAGTACTTC.

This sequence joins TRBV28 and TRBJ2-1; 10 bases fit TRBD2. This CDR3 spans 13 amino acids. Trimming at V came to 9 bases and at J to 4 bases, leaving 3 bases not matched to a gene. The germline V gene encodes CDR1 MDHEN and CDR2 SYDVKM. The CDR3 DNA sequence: TGTGCCAGTCGGACTAGCGGATACAATGAGCAGTTCTTC. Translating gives CASRTSGYNEQFF.

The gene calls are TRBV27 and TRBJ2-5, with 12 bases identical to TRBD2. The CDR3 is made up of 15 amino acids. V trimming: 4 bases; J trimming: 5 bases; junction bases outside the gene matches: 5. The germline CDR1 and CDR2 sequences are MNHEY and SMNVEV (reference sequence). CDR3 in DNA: TGTGCCAGCAGTTCAACTAGCGGGAGGTATGAGACCCAGTACTTC. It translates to CASSSTSGRYETQYF.

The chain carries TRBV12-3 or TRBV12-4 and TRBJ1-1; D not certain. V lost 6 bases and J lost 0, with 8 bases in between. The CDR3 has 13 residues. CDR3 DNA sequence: TGTGCCAGCAGAAAACTATTGAACACTGAAGCTTTCTTT. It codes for CASRKLLNTEAFF.

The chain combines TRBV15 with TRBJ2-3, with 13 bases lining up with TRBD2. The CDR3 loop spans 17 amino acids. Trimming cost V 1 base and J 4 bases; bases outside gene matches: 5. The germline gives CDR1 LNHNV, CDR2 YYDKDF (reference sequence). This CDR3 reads CATSRAGTSGIADTQYF. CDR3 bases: TGTGCCACCAGCAGAGCCGGGACTAGCGGGATAGCAGATACGCAGTATTTT.

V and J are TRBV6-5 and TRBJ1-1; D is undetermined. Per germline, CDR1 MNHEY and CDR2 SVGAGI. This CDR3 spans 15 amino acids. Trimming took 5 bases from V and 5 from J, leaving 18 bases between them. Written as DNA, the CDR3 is TGTGCCAGCAGTACCCGATGGTCGGTCGGGACTGAAGCTTTCTTT. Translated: CASSTRWSVGTEAFF.

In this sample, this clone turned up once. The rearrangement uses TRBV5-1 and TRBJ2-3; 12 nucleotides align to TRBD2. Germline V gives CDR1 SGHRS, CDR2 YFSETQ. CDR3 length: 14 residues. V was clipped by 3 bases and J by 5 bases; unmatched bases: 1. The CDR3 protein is CASSSLAGGDTQYF. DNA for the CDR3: TGCGCCAGCAGCTCACTAGCGGGAGGAGATACGCAGTATTTT.

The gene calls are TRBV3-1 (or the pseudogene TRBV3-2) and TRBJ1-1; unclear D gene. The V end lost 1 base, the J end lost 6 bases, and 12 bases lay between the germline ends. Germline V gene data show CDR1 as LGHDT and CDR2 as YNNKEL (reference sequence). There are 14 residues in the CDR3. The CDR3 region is CASSQVRGVAEAFF. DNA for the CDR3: TGTGCCAGCAGCCAAGTTCGAGGTGTCGCTGAAGCTTTCTTT.

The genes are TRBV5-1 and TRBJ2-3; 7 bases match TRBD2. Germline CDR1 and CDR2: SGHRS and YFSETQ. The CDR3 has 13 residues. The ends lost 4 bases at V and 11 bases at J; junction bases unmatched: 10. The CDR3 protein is CASSVPSGVGQYF. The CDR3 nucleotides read TGCGCCAGCAGCGTGCCTAGCGGCGTGGGGCAGTATTTT.

The CDR3 DNA is TGTGCCAGCAGTTATGAGGCAGGGGAGTGGGACACTGAAGCTTTCTTT. It codes for CASSYEAGEWDTEAFF. The chain links TRBV6-5 to TRBJ1-1, with a weak D call TRBD1 (6 bases). V was trimmed by 3 bases and J by 3 bases, leaving 17 bases between them. The CDR3 sequence is 16 residues long. The germline V gene has CDR1 MNHEY and CDR2 SVGAGI.

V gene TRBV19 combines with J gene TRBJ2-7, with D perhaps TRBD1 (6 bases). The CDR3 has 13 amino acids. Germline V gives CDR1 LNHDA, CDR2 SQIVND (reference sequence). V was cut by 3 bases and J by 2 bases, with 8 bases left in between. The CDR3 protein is CASSIRGPYEQYF. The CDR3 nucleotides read TGTGCCAGTAGTATCAGGGGTCCCTACGAGCAGTACTTC.

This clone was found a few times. CDR3 nucleotides: TGTGCCAGTAGTATCGGGACAGGGTGGGGAGAGACCCAGTACTTC. Protein sequence: CASSIGTGWGETQYF. The chain combines TRBV19 with TRBJ2-5; 9 bases align to TRBD1. This CDR3 spans 15 amino acids. Germline V lookup: CDR1 LNHDA, CDR2 SQIVND (reference sequence). V gave up 3 bases and J gave up 4 bases; unmatched junction bases: 6.